These 14 T cell receptor beta chains came from one sample sequenced in a study of OX40 agonist ivuxolimab in advanced cancers. Libraries were prepared by immunoSEQ multiplex PCR; TCRdb keeps only in-frame clonotypes and omits some of them. The repertoire holds fewer than 55,000 clones, roughly 77% seen once, with over 0.6% in the top ten. The sequencing here drew on CD4+ or CD8+ T cells sorted from blood, taken in a trial of the OX40 agonist ivuxolimab. The receptors come from an adult with an advanced solid tumor such as melanoma, head and neck, liver or kidney cancer.

The chain couples TRBV2 to TRBJ1-2, with 7 bases that match TRBD1. V gave up 4 bases and J gave up 2 bases; unmatched junction bases: 7. The length of the CDR3 is 15 residues. Germline CDR1 SNHLY, CDR2 FYNNEI. The CDR3 DNA reads as TGTGCCAGCAGTGTACGGACAGGCACAAACTATGGCTACACCTTC. This codes for CASSVRTGTNYGYTF.

The chain combines TRBV2 with TRBJ2-3; 9 bases map to TRBD1. The CDR3 has 14 residues. The J segment lost 1 base and the V segment lost 7 bases, leaving 3 bases of the junction unmatched. Germline CDR1 is SNHLY and CDR2 is FYNNEI. CDR3 in amino acids: CASKQGAGTDTQYF. The CDR3 DNA sequence: TGTGCCAGCAAACAGGGGGCAGGCACAGATACGCAGTATTTT.

This clone was detected only a few times. The rearrangement uses TRBV6-6 and TRBJ2-5; the match to TRBD1 covers 9 bases. CDR1 and CDR2 from the germline V gene are MNHNY and SVGAGI (reference sequence). The CDR3 contains 13 residues. V lost 7 bases and J lost 8; bases outside the gene matches: 8. The CDR3 protein is CASTGDRARTQYF. CDR3 bases: TGTGCCAGCACTGGGGACAGGGCAAGAACCCAGTACTTC.

This clone was picked up one time. The V and J genes are TRBV7-9 and TRBJ1-3; unclear D gene. V lost 4 bases and J 0 bases, leaving 16 bases between the germline ends. There are 17 residues in the CDR3. Looked up from germline, CDR1 is SEHNR and CDR2 is FQNEAQ (reference sequence). CDR3 amino acids: CASSSPWAGPSGNTIYF. In DNA, the CDR3 is TGTGCCAGCAGCTCTCCCTGGGCAGGACCCTCTGGAAACACCATATATTTT.

This chain joins TRBV28 and TRBJ1-2; 7 positions agree with TRBD1. Trimming removed 6 bases from V and 2 bases from J; junction bases left unmatched: 3. The CDR3 is made up of 13 amino acids. Germline V gene lookup returns CDR1 MDHEN and CDR2 SYDVKM. The DNA of the CDR3 is TGTGCCAGCAGATTGGACAGGAACTATGGCTACACCTTC. Its translation: CASRLDRNYGYTF.

The V and J genes are TRBV6-1 and TRBJ1-5; possible D gene TRBD1, 5 bases. The germline CDR1 and CDR2 sequences are MNHNS and SASEGT. This CDR3 region has 14 residues. V was clipped by 1 base and J by 5 bases, with 9 bases between them. The CDR3 coding sequence is TGTGCCAGCAGTGAAGGGGGCAACGATCAGCCCCAGCATTTT. This gives the protein CASSEGGNDQPQHF.

The chain carries TRBV19 and TRBJ1-3; D call uncertain. The length of the CDR3 is 13 residues. Germline-derived CDR1 and CDR2 are LNHDA and SQIVND (reference sequence). With 2 bases removed from V and 0 bases from J, the gap between germline ends came to 2 bases. The CDR3 DNA follows: TGTGCCAGTAGTATACTCTCTGGAAACACCATATATTTT. Its translation is CASSILSGNTIYF.

This clone has more than one count but fewer than ten. The rearrangement uses TRBV7-3 and TRBJ2-3, with 10 positions matching TRBD1. There are 14 residues in the CDR3. The ends lost 3 bases at V and 6 bases at J; junction bases unmatched: 3. CDR1 and CDR2 (germline): SGHTA, FQGTGA. Here the CDR3 DNA reads TGTGCCAGCAGCTTGGGGACAGGGGCGGATACGCAGTATTTT. Translating it yields CASSLGTGADTQYF. The whole variable domain, filled in from reference TRBV7-3 and TRBJ2-3, reads GAGVSQTPSNKVTEKGKYVELRCDPISGHTALYWYRQSLGQGPEFLIYFQGTGAADDSGLPNDRFFAVRPEGSVSTLKIQRTERGDSAVYLCASSLGTGADTQYFGPGTRLTVL.

V and J are TRBV5-1 and TRBJ1-4, with D tentatively TRBD1 (6 bases). The CDR3 contains 16 residues. The V end lost 4 bases, the J end lost 5 bases, and 18 bases lay between the germline ends. Looked up from germline, CDR1 is SGHRS and CDR2 is YFSETQ. The CDR3 spells CASSLSVQGGNEKLFF. The CDR3 nucleotides read TGCGCCAGCAGCCTCTCGGTACAGGGAGGAAATGAAAAACTGTTTTTT.

V and J are TRBV27 and TRBJ2-3; TRBD1 agrees at 8 bases. CDR1 is MNHEY, CDR2 SMNVEV, per germline (reference sequence). With V trimmed by 5 bases and J by 2 bases, 15 bases remained unmatched. CDR3 size: 18 residues. CDR3 DNA: TGTGCCAGCAGTCAAAACCCGACAGGGGACGAGAACACAGATACGCAGTATTTT. Protein product: CASSQNPTGDENTDTQYF.

The V gene is TRBV27, the J gene TRBJ2-5; D perhaps matches TRBD2 (7 bases). Germline V gene data show CDR1 as MNHEY and CDR2 as SMNVEV (reference sequence). The CDR3 consists of 14 residues. Trimming left V 8 bases short and J 2 bases short, with 15 bases between. The CDR3 DNA sequence: TGTGCCAGCTGGGGGGGCGGATCTCAAGAGACCCAGTACTTC. As protein: CASWGGGSQETQYF.

This clone was seen once. The gene calls are TRBV19 and TRBJ1-4, with TRBD1 matching over 10 bases. Germline V lookup: CDR1 LNHDA, CDR2 SQIVND (reference sequence). CDR3 length: 15 amino acids. With V trimmed by 5 bases and J by 8 bases, 8 bases remained unmatched. The CDR3 protein is CASSSPGTGDEKLFF. DNA of the CDR3: TGTGCCAGTAGTTCCCCCGGGACAGGGGACGAAAAACTGTTTTTT.

This clone was counted only a few times. The gene calls are TRBV11-2 and TRBJ1-1; unclear D gene. CDR1 and CDR2 (germline): SGHAT, FQNNGV. The V end lost 5 bases, the J end lost 6 bases, and 16 bases lay between the germline ends. The CDR3 runs 14 residues. CDR3 residues: CASSQNGLVSEAFF. The CDR3 DNA follows: TGTGCCAGCAGCCAAAATGGGCTCGTCTCTGAAGCTTTCTTT.

The table lists this clone with a few counts. The chain carries TRBV15 and TRBJ1-2; D perhaps matches TRBD1 (5 bases). Trimming removed 1 base at V and 8 bases at J, with 14 bases between. The CDR3 runs to 14 residues. The germline V gene encodes CDR1 LNHNV and CDR2 YYDKDF (reference sequence). The CDR3 coding sequence is TGTGCCACCAGCAGAGTCCAGGGCCGACAGGGCTACACCTTC. Encoded protein: CATSRVQGRQGYTF. The variable domain in full, completed from reference TRBV15 and TRBJ1-2, reads DAMVIQNPRYQVTQFGKPVTLSCSQTLNHNVMYWYQQKSSQAPKLLFHYYDKDFNNEADTPDNFQSRRPNTSFCFLDIRSPGLGDTAMYLCATSRVQGRQGYTFGSGTRLTVV.